This entry is about one TCR beta chain. This clonotype was found many times. The antigen this receptor binds is unknown. No base quality values were provided; no much bigger clone lies one nucleotide off. The CDR3, cysteine through phenylalanine, is 15 amino acids long. Only the CDR3 DNA is retained, 45 bases long and in frame from the first base. V loses 7 bases at its end and J loses 6 bases; junction bases beyond the gene matches: 11. The germline V gene (reference sequence) supplies CDR1 SEHNR and CDR2 FQNEAQ. The data originate from a study of T-cell memory formation after mild COVID-19 (dated by TCRdb to the early 2020s). Background on the whole study: Most TCR sequence clusters were specific to one of the two donors. Two young, previously healthy adult volunteers made up the cohort, one male and one female. T-cell clones expanding and contracting after mild COVID-19 in two donors were tracked by longitudinal TCRalpha and TCRbeta repertoire sequencing. Results the study describes overall, beyond this receptor: Clones that contracted from day 15 to 85 showed balanced CD4/CD8 phenotypes, whereas a second wave of clones that expanded from day 15 to 37 leaned towards CD4+. The study covered only a couple of mild cases, and larger cohorts including severe cases with pre-infection samples were considered necessary. Whether the second-wave clones peaking on day 37 were SARS-CoV-2 specific was not confirmed. Contracting CD4+ clones were found mainly in CM and EM memory subsets, while CD8+ clones were enriched in EMRA. Some responding clones were detected in pre-infection memory, which suggested that pre-existing cross-reactive memory T cells had joined the SARS-CoV-2 response.

Ficoll-Paque density gradient centrifugation was the method used to isolate PBMCs. The listed sequencing device is Illumina NovaSeq 6000. TCRalpha and TCRbeta cDNA libraries were constructed by 5'RACE with constant-segment primers, with sample barcodes and unique molecular identifiers being introduced. RNA was extracted from every sample with Trizol reagent. Libraries were amplified in two PCR steps, with a second sample barcode and Illumina TruSeq adapters added in the second step. The libraries were sequenced on an Illumina NovaSeq using 2 x 150 bp paired-end reads. For the original study's pipeline: Reads were demultiplexed and collapsed into UMI-guided consensus sequences with migec v1.2.7. Using mixcr v2.1.11, UMI consensuses were aligned to TRA and TRB V and J templates and then assembled into clonotypes. A clonotype was counted as expanded or contracted only if both edgeR and NoisET called the change significant, with noise models trained on biological replicates. For edgeR calls, the thresholds were a false discovery rate-adjusted p below 0.01 and a log2 fold-change of 1. As an exploratory analysis of dynamics, max-normalized trajectories of the 1000 most abundant clonotypes were examined with PCA combined with hierarchical clustering. Separately sequenced CD4+ and CD8+ repertoires were used to assign the CD4 or CD8 phenotype of responding clones. TCRdb handled the public reads itself, with Q25 trimming in fastp and clone calling in MiXCR, and kept productive beta chains. Rows are unified per CDR3 protein, each entry keeping the most common DNA and genes. The V and J calls and clone size come from TCRdb's table, not from the authors' own analysis. The sample table shows fewer than 450,000 distinct CDR3 sequences, and roughly 20% are seen once. Of the sample, around 13% falls within the top ten clones.

Sequenced input: PBMCs or a T cell subset sorted from them (not recorded which). This TCR was recovered from an adult woman who had mild COVID-19 (a few samples of this study predate the infection). The sample titles of this study are shuffled in the database, so cell type and time point are left out; the donor was told from shared clones. The rearranged segments are TRBV7-9 and TRBJ2-3; the central 9 bases match TRBD2. The CDR3 corresponds to CASTPWRGGSDTQYF. The sequence in DNA is TGTGCCAGCACCCCTTGGCGGGGGGGCTCGGATACGCAGTATTTT.